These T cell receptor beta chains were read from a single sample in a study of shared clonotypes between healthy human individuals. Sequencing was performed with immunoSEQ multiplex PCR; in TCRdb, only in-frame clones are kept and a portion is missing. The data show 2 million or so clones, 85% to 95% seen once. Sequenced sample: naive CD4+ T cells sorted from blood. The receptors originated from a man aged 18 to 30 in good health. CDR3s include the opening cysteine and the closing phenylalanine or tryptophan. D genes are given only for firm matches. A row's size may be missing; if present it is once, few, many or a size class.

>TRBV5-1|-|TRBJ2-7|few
TGCGCCAGCAGCGAACAGGGCTACGAGCAGTACTTC
CASSEQGYEQYF
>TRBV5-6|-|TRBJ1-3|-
TGTGCCAGCAGCTTGTGGGATAACTCTGGAAACACCATATATTTT
CASSLWDNSGNTIYF
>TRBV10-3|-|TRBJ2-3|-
TGTGCCATCAGTGGGGACTTGAATACGCAGTATTTT
CAISGDLNTQYF
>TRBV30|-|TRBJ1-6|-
TGTGCCTGGAAAGTAGGGGCCCTACAAAATTCACCCCTCCACTTT
CAWKVGALQNSPLHF
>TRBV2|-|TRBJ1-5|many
TGTGCCACCTCGGGAGATAGCAATCAGCCCCAGCATTTT
CATSGDSNQPQHF
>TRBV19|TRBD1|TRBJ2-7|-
TGTGCCAGTAGTGAACAGGGGGCAGACGAGCAGTACTTC
CASSEQGADEQYF
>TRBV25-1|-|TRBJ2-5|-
TGTGCCAGCAGTGAGGCAGGTGGGCAAGAGACCCAGTACTTC
CASSEAGGQETQYF
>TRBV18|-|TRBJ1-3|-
TGTGCCAGCTCGCCTTCCGGGGCCTCTGGAAACACCATATATTTT
CASSPSGASGNTIYF
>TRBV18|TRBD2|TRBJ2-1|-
TGTGCCAGCTCACCGCCACTAGCGGGAGGGCGGCGGGGTTACAATGAGCAGTTCTTC
CASSPPLAGGRRGYNEQFF
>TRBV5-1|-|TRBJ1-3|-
TGCGCCAGCAGCTTCGGGGCGGCTGGAAACACCATATATTTT
CASSFGAAGNTIYF
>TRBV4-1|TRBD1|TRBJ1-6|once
TGCGCCAGCAGCCTGGGGACAGCACGCTCCTATAATTCACCCCTCCACTTT
CASSLGTARSYNSPLHF
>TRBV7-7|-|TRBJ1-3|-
TGTGCTAGCAGCACCGAAGAAGGGAACACCATATATTTT
CASSTEEGNTIYF
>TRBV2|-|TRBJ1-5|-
TGTGCCAGCAGTGAACGTCAGGTTGGCAATCAGCCCCAGCATTTT
CASSERQVGNQPQHF
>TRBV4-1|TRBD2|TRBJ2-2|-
TGCGCCAGCAGTCCGGGACCGCGGGGGGGCCGAGGGGAGCTGTTTTTT
CASSPGPRGGRGELFF
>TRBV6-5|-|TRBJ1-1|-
TGTGCCAGCAGTTACTCGATGGGGGACCATGAAGCTTTCTTT
CASSYSMGDHEAFF
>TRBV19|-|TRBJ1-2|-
TGTGCCTCGAGGGGATCGGGTGGCTACACCTTC
CASRGSGGYTF
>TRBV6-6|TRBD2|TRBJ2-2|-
TGTGCCAGCAGTCAACTAGCGGGGACGAACACCGGGGAGCTGTTTTTT
CASSQLAGTNTGELFF